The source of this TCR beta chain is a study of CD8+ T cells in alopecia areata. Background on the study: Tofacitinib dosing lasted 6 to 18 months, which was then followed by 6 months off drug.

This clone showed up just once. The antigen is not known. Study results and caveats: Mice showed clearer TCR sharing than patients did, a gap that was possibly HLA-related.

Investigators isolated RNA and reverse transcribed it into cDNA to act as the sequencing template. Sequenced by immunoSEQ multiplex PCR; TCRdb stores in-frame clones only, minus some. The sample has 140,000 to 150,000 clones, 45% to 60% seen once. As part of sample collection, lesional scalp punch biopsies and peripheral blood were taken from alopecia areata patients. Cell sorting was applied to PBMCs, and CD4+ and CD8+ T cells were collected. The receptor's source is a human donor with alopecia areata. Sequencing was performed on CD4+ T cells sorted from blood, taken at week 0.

DNA for the CDR3: TGTGCCAGCAGCTTTAGCCGGGAGCAGCAGTACTTC. Residues: CASSFSREQQYF. The chain links TRBV7-9 to TRBJ2-7; D might be TRBD2 (6 bases). The CDR3 has 12 residues. The V end lost 3 bases, the J end lost 8 bases, and 11 bases lay between the germline ends. Germline V lookup: CDR1 SEHNR, CDR2 FQNEAQ (reference sequence). Together with reference TRBV7-9 and TRBJ2-7, the CDR3 gives the full variable domain: DTGVSQNPRHKITKRGQNVTFRCDPISEHNRLYWYRQTLGQGPEFLTYFQNEAQLEKSRLLSDRFSAERPKGSFSTLEIQRTEQGDSAMYLCASSFSREQQYFGPGTRLTVT.